This TCR beta chain comes out of a study of vaccination effects on CD4 cells after COVID-19. Sequencing in the ViraFEST assay came after antigen-specific CD4+ T cells had been expanded with viral peptide pools, which were used to stimulate PBMC. Researchers isolated CD4+ T cells once roughly ten days of culture had elapsed. All vaccine recipients tested negative for nucleocapsid antibodies and had never contracted SARS-CoV-2 infection. Days 3 and 7 were when half the medium was replaced with IL-2 medium. A word on this clone: What it recognizes is unknown.

The CDR3 runs to 15 residues. Germline V gene sequence: CDR1 LNHDA, CDR2 SQIVND (reference sequence). V dropped 3 bases and J dropped 7; count of bases not matched to a gene: 8. Assay: immunoSEQ multiplex PCR; the TCRdb copy retains only in-frame clones and omits some. The repertoire has 20,000 to 25,000 clones, approximately 81% of them found once; the top ten carry roughly 21%. General study results and limits: Among infection- and vaccine-induced clones, marked clonal contraction occurred late after vaccination.

This receptor was identified in a human donor who received a COVID-19 vaccine. The rearrangement uses TRBV19 and TRBJ1-4; 7 bases align to TRBD1. Sequences were derived from CD4+ T cells from PBMCs cultured with HCoV-NL63 spike peptides, sampled before COVID-19 vaccination. The CDR3 here is CASSILTGRSEKLFF. CDR3 nucleotides: TGTGCCAGTAGTATCTTGACAGGGCGGAGTGAAAAACTGTTTTTT.